The present TCR beta chain was sequenced within a study of T cell responses to AZD1222 COVID-19 vaccine. Second-dose intervals near 4 or 12 weeks were combined. TCRdb's copy holds only in-frame clones and misses some; the assay was immunoSEQ multiplex PCR. The sample holds roughly 49,000 clones, about nine tenths seen once. Looked up from germline, CDR1 is MNHEY and CDR2 is SMNVEV (reference sequence). CDR3 length: 15 residues. Trimming left V 5 bases short and J 2 bases short, with 15 bases between. The chain employs TRBV27 and TRBJ1-1; D is perhaps TRBD1 (6 bases). The clonotype comes from an adult who received the AZD1222 COVID-19 vaccine. This specimen consisted of peripheral blood, obtained 28 days after the second AZD1222 dose. The CDR3 loop reads CASSAFGGPNTEAFF. DNA for the CDR3: TGTGCCAGCAGTGCCTTCGGGGGCCCCAACACTGAAGCTTTCTTT.